This TCR beta chain was recovered during a study of neurological immune-mediated disorders. Germline values: CDR1 SGHTA, CDR2 FQGTGA. This CDR3 spans 14 amino acids. Trimming took 8 bases from V and 0 from J; bases not matched to a gene: 2. 2 million unsorted PBMCs were stored in RNAlater at -80 °C before RNA extraction. This clonotype was picked up many times. The cDNA was produced through 5'RACE with 10-nucleotide random UMIs. From the 5' RACE reads, TCRdb called clonotypes with MiXCR, one entry per CDR3 protein. The table records over 45,000 distinct CDR3 sequences, around 25% of them present only once.

The sequencing sample was made of PBMCs. This TCR came from a woman between 65 and 79 years old in good health. The chain joins TRBV7-3 to TRBJ2-3; 10 bases fit TRBD1. The CDR3 sequence: CASGTGASTDTQYF. CDR3 bases: TGTGCCAGCGGGACAGGGGCTAGCACAGATACGCAGTATTTT.